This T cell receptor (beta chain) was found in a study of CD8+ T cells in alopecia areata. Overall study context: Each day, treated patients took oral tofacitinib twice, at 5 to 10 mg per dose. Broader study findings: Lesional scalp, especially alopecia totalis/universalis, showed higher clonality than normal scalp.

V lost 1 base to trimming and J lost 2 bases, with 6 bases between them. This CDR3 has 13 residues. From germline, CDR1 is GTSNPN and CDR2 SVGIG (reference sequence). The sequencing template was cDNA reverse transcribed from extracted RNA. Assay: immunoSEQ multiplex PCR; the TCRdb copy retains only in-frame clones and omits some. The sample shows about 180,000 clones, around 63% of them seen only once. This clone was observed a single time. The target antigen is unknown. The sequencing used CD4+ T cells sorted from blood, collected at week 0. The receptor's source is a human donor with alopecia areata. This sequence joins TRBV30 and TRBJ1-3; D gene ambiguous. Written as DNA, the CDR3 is TGTGCCTGGAGTGCGGTCACTGGAAACACCATATATTTT. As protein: CAWSAVTGNTIYF.